The 17 T cell receptor beta chains given below trace back to one sample, sequenced in a study of cytomegalovirus exposure and HLA in healthy donors listed by TCRdb under 2017. The protocol used for the library was the immunoSEQ multiplex PCR assay. A mixture of 60 forward primers for TCR Vbeta segments and 13 reverse primers for TCR Jbeta segments was used in the multiplex PCR. What TCRdb holds here is the immuneACCESS table cut down to in-frame rearrangements. Part of the clones is not present; checked against another copy, under half of the missing clones reflect an unresolved V gene, and the others are unexplained. The sample yields 170,000 or so clones; about 84% were counted once. The top ten constitute around 5% of the sample. The sample taken for sequencing was PBMCs. These receptors were taken from a man younger than 35 in good health and CMV-seronegative.

The CDR3 coding sequence is TGCGCCAGCAGTGAGAACGCGGCAGAGACCCAGTACTTC. Translating gives CASSENAAETQYF. The V and J genes are TRBV10-1 and TRBJ2-5, with D unresolved. Germline CDR1 is WNHNN and CDR2 is SYGVQD (reference sequence). V was shortened by 2 bases and J by 4 bases, with 8 bases between the two germline ends. CDR3 length: 13 residues.

V usage is TRBV6-5 and J usage is TRBJ1-2, with 8 nucleotides matching TRBD1. The CDR3 is 14 amino acids. V lost 6 bases to trimming and J lost 2 bases; unmatched junction nucleotides: 5. The germline CDR1 and CDR2 sequences are MNHEY and SVGAGI. The CDR3 nucleotides read TGTGCCAGCAGCTCGGACAGGGCCAACTATGGCTACACCTTC. Protein sequence: CASSSDRANYGYTF.

The sample holds a few counts of this clone. This chain connects TRBV5-1 to TRBJ1-1, with a weak D call TRBD1 (5 bases). The CDR3 totals 11 residues. Germline V gene sequence: CDR1 SGHRS, CDR2 YFSETQ. The V end lost 2 bases, the J end lost 7 bases, and 6 bases lay between the germline ends. CDR3 region: CASSFGGEAFF. The CDR3 DNA reads TGCGCCAGCAGCTTCGGGGGTGAAGCTTTCTTT.

This chain connects TRBV18 to TRBJ1-5; D remains ambiguous. The CDR3 runs to 13 residues. The germline V gene has CDR1 KGHSH and CDR2 LQKENI. Trimming pared 5 bases from V and 4 bases from J, leaving 9 bases between. Here the CDR3 reads CASSSGVNQPQHF. In DNA, the CDR3 is TGTGCCAGCTCAAGTGGAGTGAATCAGCCCCAGCATTTT.

V gene TRBV6-6 combines with J gene TRBJ1-4; 7 bases line up with TRBD1. The germline V gene has CDR1 MNHNY and CDR2 SVGAGI (reference sequence). This CDR3 is built from 14 residues. After removal of 6 bases from V and 6 bases from J, the junction contained 7 bases not matched to a gene. CDR3 in DNA: TGTGCCAGCAGCCCCGACAGGGTTTATGAAAAACTGTTTTTT. Translation gives CASSPDRVYEKLFF.

This chain uses TRBV11-2 with TRBJ2-2, with 9 nucleotides matching TRBD2. The J segment lost 7 bases and the V segment lost 5 bases, leaving 8 bases of the junction unmatched. The CDR3 runs to 15 residues. Looked up from germline, CDR1 is SGHAT and CDR2 is FQNNGV. CDR3 protein: CASSQRKRGVGELFF. The CDR3 region has the DNA TGTGCCAGCAGCCAGAGGAAGCGGGGGGTCGGGGAGCTGTTTTTT.

The chain joins TRBV5-1 to TRBJ1-2; a weak D match, TRBD1 (5 bases). The V gene's germline CDR1 is SGHRS and CDR2 YFSETQ. Trimming took 0 bases from V and 6 from J, leaving 12 bases between them. The CDR3 consists of 14 residues. CDR3 sequence (DNA): TGCGCCAGCAGCTTGGAGGAGGGGAGGGATGGCTACACCTTC. Protein sequence: CASSLEEGRDGYTF.

This chain uses TRBV5-4 with TRBJ2-1; D gene ambiguous. Germline values: CDR1 SGHNT, CDR2 YYREEE (reference sequence). CDR3 length equals 11 residues. V lost 4 bases and J 6 bases, leaving 5 bases between the germline ends. The CDR3 protein is CASSLSNEQFF. CDR3 nucleotides: TGTGCCAGCAGCCTCTCCAATGAGCAGTTCTTC.

The chain employs TRBV7-9 and TRBJ1-1; 11 nucleotides agree with TRBD1. CDR3 length: 15 amino acids. Germline lookup yields CDR1 SEHNR and CDR2 FQNEAQ (reference sequence). Unmatched junction bases numbered 6, after V lost 3 bases and J lost 6 bases. CDR3 DNA sequence: TGTGCCAGCAGCTTGGGGACAGGGGGACCGGCTGAAGCTTTCTTT. Translation: CASSLGTGGPAEAFF.

The chain uses TRBV11-3 and TRBJ2-3, with 9 bases identical to TRBD1. V lost 6 bases to trimming and J lost 2 bases; unmatched junction nucleotides: 6. The CDR3 covers 15 residues. Germline CDR1 reads SGHNT; CDR2 reads YENEEA. CDR3 in amino acids: CASSLGTGITDTQYF. The CDR3 DNA sequence: TGTGCCAGCAGTCTTGGGACAGGGATCACAGATACGCAGTATTTT. Drawing the rest from reference TRBV11-3 and TRBJ2-3, the complete variable domain is EAGVVQSPRYKIIEKKQPVAFWCNPISGHNTLYWYLQNLGQGPELLIRYENEEAVDDSQLPKDRFSAERLKGVDSTLKIQPAELGDSAVYLCASSLGTGITDTQYFGPGTRLTVL.

The chain uses TRBV5-4 and TRBJ1-6; D may be TRBD1 (5 bases). Looked up from germline, CDR1 is SGHNT and CDR2 is YYREEE (reference sequence). The CDR3 spans 15 residues. Between the trimmed V and J ends, which lost 0 bases and 6 bases, there was a span of 10 bases. The CDR3 nucleotides are TGTGCCAGCAGCTTGGCCGGCAGGGCTAATTCACCCCTCCACTTT. It translates to CASSLAGRANSPLHF. Full variable domain (remainder filled in from reference TRBV5-4 and TRBJ1-6): ETGVTQSPTHLIKTRGQQVTLRCSSQSGHNTVSWYQQALGQGPQFIFQYYREEENGRGNFPPRFSGLQFPNYSSELNVNALELDDSALYLCASSLAGRANSPLHFGNGTRLTVT.

The chain carries TRBV28 and TRBJ2-3; D remains ambiguous. The CDR3 has 15 amino acids. V lost 4 bases and J 3 bases, leaving 14 bases between the germline ends. The germline V gene has CDR1 MDHEN and CDR2 SYDVKM. CDR3 DNA: TGTGCCAGCAGTTCTCCCAAACTCCGGACAGATACGCAGTATTTT. This codes for CASSSPKLRTDTQYF.

This sequence joins TRBV18 and TRBJ2-1; 7 bases align to TRBD2. The CDR3 is 15 residues long. V was clipped by 6 bases and J by 0 bases; unmatched bases: 5. Germline CDR1 is KGHSH and CDR2 is LQKENI. This CDR3 is CASSPSGVSYNEQFF. CDR3 in DNA: TGTGCCAGCTCCCCGAGCGGGGTCTCCTACAATGAGCAGTTCTTC.

This rearrangement joins TRBV10-1 to TRBJ1-2, with unresolved D. The length of the CDR3 is 15 residues. The germline V and J ends were trimmed by 0 bases and 8 bases, with 16 bases remaining between them. Germline V lookup: CDR1 WNHNN, CDR2 SYGVQD (reference sequence). The CDR3 sequence is CASSESNAGMEGYTF. The CDR3, as DNA: TGCGCCAGCAGTGAGTCGAATGCGGGAATGGAGGGCTACACCTTC.

This chain uses TRBV30 with TRBJ2-5; D may be TRBD2 (5 bases). This CDR3 comprises 11 residues. Germline V gives CDR1 GTSNPN, CDR2 SVGIG (reference sequence). Trimming removed 8 bases from V and 5 bases from J, with 12 bases in between. The chain's CDR3 is CATTTGETQYF. The DNA for the CDR3 is TGTGCCACAACGACGGGGGAGACCCAGTACTTC.

The chain is built from TRBV5-1 and TRBJ1-3; 8 nucleotides line up with TRBD1. The ends lost 4 bases at V and 2 bases at J; junction bases unmatched: 2. This CDR3 has 14 residues. CDR1 and CDR2 from the germline V gene are SGHRS and YFSETQ. CDR3 nucleotides: TGCGCCAGCAGCGCGACAGGGGCTGGAAACACCATATATTTT. It translates to CASSATGAGNTIYF.

The chain's CDR3 is CASSQPSVSYNEQFF. DNA of the CDR3: TGTGCCAGCAGCCAACCTAGCGTTTCCTACAATGAGCAGTTCTTC. The rearrangement joins TRBV11-3 to TRBJ2-1; D may be TRBD2 (6 bases). The CDR3 contains 15 residues. Germline V lookup: CDR1 SGHNT, CDR2 YENEEA. Trimming took 5 bases from V and 1 from J, leaving 12 bases between them.